These T cell receptor beta chains were read from a single sample in a study of tumor and adjacent non-tumor tissue in lung cancer. TCRdb processed the multiplex PCR reads anew with MiXCR; each CDR3 protein has one entry. This table has around 100,000 distinct CDR3 sequences, around three fifths appearing once. The specimen sequenced was distant non-tumor lung tissue. These receptors all come from a man aged 25 to 45 with non-small cell lung cancer. CDR3s include the opening cysteine and the closing phenylalanine or tryptophan. A D gene is named only where the DNA matches it firmly. A clone size is listed for some rows: how often the clone was seen (once, few, many), or a class if it is expanded.

j_gene | abundance | v_gene | d_gene | CDR3nt | CDR3aa
TRBJ2-3 | - | TRBV7-9 | - | TGTGCCAGCAGCCCAAGGTTAGGCGCAGATACGCAGTATTTT | CASSPRLGADTQYF
TRBJ2-5 | - | TRBV11-3 | - | TGTGCCAGCAGCTTAAGGACCGCGTCGAGAGCGACCCAGTACTTC | CASSLRTASRATQYF
TRBJ2-5 | - | TRBV6-5 | TRBD2 | TGCGCCAGCAGCCGTCGGGGGGGCTTCGAAGAGAGCCAGTACTTC | CASSRRGGFEESQYF
TRBJ2-3 | - | TRBV5-1 | TRBD1 | TGCGCCAGCCGAGAAGGGGGCGTCACAGATACGCAGTATTTT | CASREGGVTDTQYF
TRBJ1-2 | - | TRBV11-2 | - | TGTGCCAGCAGCTTAAGTGACTGTGGCTACATCTTC | CASSLSDCGYIF
TRBJ2-6 | - | TRBV6-2/TRBV6-3 | TRBD1 | TGTGCCAGCAGTTCTAGGGGGCCCAGGGTCGACGTCCTGACTTTC | CASSSRGPRVDVLTF
TRBJ2-5 | few | TRBV4-1 | TRBD2 | TGCGCCTGCAGCCAAGATGGACTAGCGGGGGGCCGTGGGACCCAGTACTTC | CACSQDGLAGGRGTQYF
TRBJ2-3 | - | TRBV12-3/TRBV12-4 | - | TGTGCCAGCAGGAGTCCTAGCACAGATACGCAGTATTTC | CASRSPSTDTQYF
TRBJ1-2 | - | TRBV7-9 | - | TGTGTCAGCAGCTCATTGACCTATGGCTACACCTTC | CVSSSLTYGYTF
TRBJ2-2 | - | TRBV6-2/TRBV6-3 | - | TGTACCACCAGTTACTCGGACACCGGGGAGCTGTTTTTT | CTTSYSDTGELFF
TRBJ2-7 | - | TRBV11-2 | TRBD1 | TGTACCAGCAGCTTTAGCACAGGGGGGCAGAACGAGCAGTACTTC | CTSSFSTGGQNEQYF
TRBJ1-1 | many | TRBV12-3/TRBV12-4 | - | TGTGCCAGCAGTTTCGCCGGGGGTGGAACTGAAGCTTTCTTT | CASSFAGGGTEAFF
TRBJ2-3 | - | TRBV6-2/TRBV6-3 | - | TGTGCCAGCAGCCCCCTCGACACCGGAACGGCTACAGATACGCAGTATTTT | CASSPLDTGTATDTQYF
TRBJ2-5 | - | TRBV11-2 | TRBD1 | TGTGCCAGCAGCCCGGGGCAGGGGGAAGAGACCCAGTACTTC | CASSPGQGEETQYF
TRBJ2-1 | few | TRBV28 | - | TGTGCCAGCAGCCTAGGGGGTAGCATTGCGGATGAGCAGTTCTTC | CASSLGGSIADEQFF
TRBJ2-5 | few | TRBV11-2 | TRBD2 | TGTGCCAGCAGTACAGCGGGGGAGACCCAGTACTTC | CASSTAGETQYF
TRBJ1-2 | - | TRBV29-1 | TRBD1 | TGCAACGTTGATGTGACAGGGGCGATCCTGGGAGGCTACATCTTC | CNVDVTGAILGGYIF
TRBJ2-1 | - | TRBV20-1 | TRBD2 | TGCAGTGTCAGCCCCGGACTAGCGGGAGGTACCCACTACAATGAGCAGTTCTTC | CSVSPGLAGGTHYNEQFF
TRBJ1-5 | - | TRBV4-1 | TRBD1 | TGCGCCAGCAGCCAGGATCAGGGGGGCATTCAGCCCCAGCATTTT | CASSQDQGGIQPQHF
TRBJ1-3 | many | TRBV6-5 | - | TGTGCCAGCAGCCGCAGGGGCCACGGAAACACCATATATTTT | CASSRRGHGNTIYF
TRBJ2-1 | - | TRBV6-6 | - | TGTGCCAGCAGCTTCTCAAGCGGGCGGGGTTACAATGAGCACTTCTTC | CASSFSSGRGYNEHFF
TRBJ2-1 | - | TRBV20-1 | TRBD1 | TGCAGTGTTAGAGATCTCCAGCGAGGGGGCTTGAATGAGCAGTTCTTC | CSVRDLQRGGLNEQFF
TRBJ2-7 | - | TRBV18 | - | TGTGCCAGCTCACACCGCGGCGCGCGTCAGGCCTACGAGCAGTACTTC | CASSHRGARQAYEQYF
TRBJ2-1 | - | TRBV20-1 | - | TGCAATGCTAGAGGTCAGGGAAGCTCCTACAATGAGCAGTTCTTC | CNARGQGSSYNEQFF
TRBJ1-5 | many | TRBV5-6 | TRBD1 | TGTGCCAGCCAACAGGGGAATCAGCCCCAGCATTTT | CASQQGNQPQHF
TRBJ1-1 | many | TRBV13 | - | TGTGCCAGCAGCTCGGTGAACACTGAAGCTTTCTTT | CASSSVNTEAFF
TRBJ2-7 | - | TRBV7-9 | - | TGTGCCAGCACCGACGGTTACGAGCAGTACTTC | CASTDGYEQYF
TRBJ2-3 | - | TRBV6-5 | TRBD2 | TGTGTGAGCAGTAAAAAAGCGGGGGGGCGCACAGTTACGCAGTATTTT | CVSSKKAGGRTVTQYF
TRBJ2-1 | - | TRBV11-2 | - | TGTGCCAGCAGCCCCTGGACAGACCACTACATGGAGCAGTTCTTC | CASSPWTDHYMEQFF
TRBJ2-3 | many | TRBV11-3 | - | TGTGCCAGCAGCTTCTCCGGGCGGGATACGCAGTATTTT | CASSFSGRDTQYF
TRBJ1-2 | - | TRBV6-5 | - | TGTGTCAGCAGTCTTATAATAGGGACGGATGGCTACACCTTC | CVSSLIIGTDGYTF
TRBJ2-7 | - | TRBV7-2 | TRBD2 | TGTGCTAGCACTAGCGGGGGGTACTCCTACGAGCAGTACTTC | CASTSGGYSYEQYF
TRBJ2-7 | many | TRBV6-2/TRBV6-3 | TRBD2 | TGTGCCAGCAGTTGGACTAGCGGATACGAGCAGTACTTC | CASSWTSGYEQYF
TRBJ1-5 | many | TRBV20-1 | - | TGCAGTGCTAAGGCAGGGGAGCAGCCCCAGCATTTT | CSAKAGEQPQHF
TRBJ2-1 | few | TRBV11-1 | - | TGTGCTGGCAGCCTAGGGGCTGCCAATGAGCAGTTCTTC | CAGSLGAANEQFF
TRBJ1-2 | - | TRBV10-3 | - | TGTGCCATCAACGGCATTGCCTATGGCTACACCTTC | CAINGIAYGYTF
TRBJ2-5 | many | TRBV20-1 | TRBD1 | TGCAGTGCTGCCGCGGGACAGGGGGTAGAAGAGACCCAGTACTTC | CSAAAGQGVEETQYF
TRBJ1-1 | - | TRBV29-1 | TRBD1 | TGTAGCGTTGAAGTATCTACCTGGGTCAGGGGGGCAGCTTTCTTT | CSVEVSTWVRGAAFF
TRBJ1-5 | - | TRBV6-2/TRBV6-3 | - | TGTGCCAGCAGTTGGAGGGAGACTCAGCTCCAGCATTTT | CASSWRETQLQHF
TRBJ2-1 | - | TRBV20-1 | - | TGCAATCCTAGAGATGTTGCGTTAGTTGTATACAATGAGCAGTTCTTC | CNPRDVALVVYNEQFF
TRBJ1-1 | - | TRBV29-1 | - | TGCAGCGTTGTATGGCAGTGCATTGAAGCTTCCTTT | CSVVWQCIEASF
TRBJ1-5 | - | TRBV6-6 | TRBD1 | TGTGCCAGCAGTCCTGGGACAGGGCGCAATCAGCTCCAGCATTTT | CASSPGTGRNQLQHF
TRBJ2-7 | - | TRBV11-2 | TRBD1 | TGTGCAAGCAGCTCCAGACAGGGCAACTCCTACGAGCACTACTTC | CASSSRQGNSYEHYF
TRBJ2-7 | - | TRBV4-1 | - | TGCGCCAGCAGCCAAGATGAGACGGAAGGTACGTATGAGCTGTACTTC | CASSQDETEGTYELYF
TRBJ2-7 | - | TRBV7-9 | - | TGTGTCAGCAGCTTAAGTCGGTACTCCTACGAGCAGTACTTC | CVSSLSRYSYEQYF
TRBJ2-5 | - | TRBV5-6 | - | TGTGCCAGCAGCTTGGCAAGGGTCGTGACCCAGTACTTC | CASSLARVVTQYF
TRBJ2-6 | - | TRBV11-2 | - | TGTACCAGCACATTAGGAAGCTCTGGGGCCAACGTCCTGGCTTTC | CTSTLGSSGANVLAF
TRBJ1-6 | many | TRBV29-1 | TRBD1 | TGCAGCGCCATGACAGGGCAGACGAATTCACCCCTCCACTTT | CSAMTGQTNSPLHF
TRBJ2-2 | many | TRBV4-3 | - | TGCGCCAGCAGCCAGGGCAGGAACACCGGGGAGCTGTTTTTT | CASSQGRNTGELFF
TRBJ2-1 | medium-sized | TRBV11-3 | - | TGTGCCAGCAGCTCACTGGGAGTAGGGGTAGGGGAGCAGTTCTTC | CASSSLGVGVGEQFF